This paragraph reports one T cell receptor beta chain. Its antigen is undetermined. The data were taken from a study of cytomegalovirus exposure and HLA in healthy donors. The CDR3 sequence is 15 residues long. The V gene lost 5 bases and the J gene lost 5 bases, with 19 bases spanning the gap. In germline, CDR1 is WSHSY, CDR2 SAAADI. Use of 60 Vbeta and 13 Jbeta primers characterized the PCR. TCRdb keeps only in-frame clones here, not all; method: immunoSEQ multiplex PCR. The sample contains some 130,000 clones, roughly 63% of which appear only once. Points from the study as a whole: The HLA-A and HLA-B alleles of most subjects were reportedly predicted accurately from TCR beta sequences. Roughly even sequencing depth across donors was the assumption behind the presence/absence analyses.

Healthy individuals who donated bone marrow served as the donors. This rearrangement joins TRBV10-2 to TRBJ2-7, with D perhaps matching TRBD1 (5 bases). Specimen: PBMCs. The source is a man aged 30-40 years in good health and CMV-seropositive. The CDR3 sequence: CASSPSFVGVNEQYF. The CDR3 coding sequence is TGCGCCAGCAGTCCGAGTTTTGTAGGGGTAAACGAGCAGTACTTC.